This TCR beta chain emerged from a study of OX40 agonist ivuxolimab in advanced cancers. Study-wide context: Patient treatment consisted of intravenous ivuxolimab administration every 2 weeks at 0.01 to 10 mg/kg.

Details on this clone: The antigen remains unidentified.

The CDR3 runs to 17 residues. Germline trimming cut 4 bases from V and 2 bases from J; bases unmatched to any gene: 11. From germline, CDR1 is SGHRS and CDR2 YFSETQ. Data came from immunoSEQ multiplex PCR; TCRdb stores just in-frame clones and leaves some out. The sample consists of over 40,000 clones, around 86% of them appearing once. Overall study results and limits: Clonal expansion was among the lowest in partial responders at 0.1-3.0 mg/kg, especially CD8+. At doses 0.1 to 3.0 mg/kg, CD4+ and CD8+ clones expanded. The specificity for antigen of the expanded peripheral T cells was not determined.

This receptor was obtained from an adult with an advanced solid tumor such as melanoma, head and neck, liver or kidney cancer. V gene TRBV5-1 combines with J gene TRBJ2-7, with 11 positions matching TRBD2. Here the sequenced sample was CD4+ or CD8+ T cells sorted from blood, taken in a trial of the OX40 agonist ivuxolimab. The CDR3: CASSDFILAGVTYEQYF. CDR3 coding DNA: TGCGCCAGCAGCGACTTTATACTAGCGGGAGTTACCTACGAGCAGTACTTC.